These 18 T cell receptor beta chains were sequenced from one sample in a study of blood T cell repertoires in COVID-19. TCRdb keeps only in-frame clones here, not all; method: immunoSEQ multiplex PCR. The sample has about 240,000 clones; about 93% are singletons. The source material was peripheral blood. These receptors all come from a man aged 25-40 years with COVID-19, enrolled during active disease.

The chain couples TRBV5-4 to TRBJ2-1, with TRBD2 identical over 10 bases. The CDR3 has 16 amino acids. The V and J ends lost 6 bases and 4 bases, in that order; junction bases with no gene match: 10. From germline, CDR1 is SGHNT and CDR2 YYREEE (reference sequence). The CDR3 region is CASILPSTSGYNEQFF. CDR3 DNA: TGTGCCAGCATCCTCCCGTCGACTAGCGGGTACAATGAGCAGTTCTTC. The complete variable domain, with remaining parts taken from reference TRBV5-4 and TRBJ2-1, reads ETGVTQSPTHLIKTRGQQVTLRCSSQSGHNTVSWYQQALGQGPQFIFQYYREEENGRGNFPPRFSGLQFPNYSSELNVNALELDDSALYLCASILPSTSGYNEQFFGPGTRLTVL.

This clone was picked up a small number of times. V is TRBV29-1 and J is TRBJ1-2; 8 bases are a match to TRBD1. The V gene's germline CDR1 is SQVTM and CDR2 ANQGSEA. Trimming took 7 bases from V and 2 from J; bases not matched to a gene: 6. The length of the CDR3 is 13 residues. The chain's CDR3 is CSGGDRSNYGYTF. CDR3 DNA sequence: TGCAGCGGAGGGGACAGGTCCAACTATGGCTACACCTTC.

This rearrangement joins TRBV19 to TRBJ2-7; 9 nucleotides match TRBD2. Unmatched junction bases numbered 5, after V lost 5 bases and J lost 0 bases. The CDR3 totals 15 residues. CDR1 is LNHDA and CDR2 is SQIVND in the germline V gene (reference sequence). This CDR3 is CASSPQRGVSYEQYF. The CDR3 coding sequence is TGTGCCAGTAGTCCCCAGCGGGGGGTCTCCTACGAGCAGTACTTC.

The V gene is TRBV6-1, the J gene TRBJ1-6; D may be TRBD1 (5 bases). The CDR3 length is 15 residues. With 2 bases removed from V and 7 bases from J, the gap between germline ends came to 12 bases. CDR1 is MNHNS, CDR2 SASEGT, per germline. The CDR3 sequence: CASSELVGGNSPLHF. The CDR3 DNA reads as TGTGCCAGCAGTGAATTGGTCGGGGGGAATTCACCCCTCCACTTT.

As to this clone: The junction departs from germline at one end; a sequencing error may be responsible. This chain joins TRBV5-1 and TRBJ1-2; D possibly corresponds to TRBD1 (5 bases). The CDR3 is 15 residues long. The germline gives CDR1 SGHRS, CDR2 YFSETQ. The CDR3 coding sequence is TGCGCCAGCAGCTTTTGGACAAACGCAAACTACGGCTACACCTTC. It yields the protein CASSFWTNANYGYTF.

The chain is built from TRBV7-2 and TRBJ1-2, with 12 bases identical to TRBD1. After removal of 5 bases from V and 8 bases from J, the junction contained 15 bases not matched to a gene. Germline values: CDR1 SGHTA, CDR2 FQGNSA. The length of the CDR3 is 17 residues. This CDR3 is CASSPRIPGQGARGYTF. The DNA for the CDR3 is TGTGCCAGCAGCCCCCGCATCCCGGGACAGGGGGCTCGAGGCTACACCTTC.

The chain combines TRBV19 with TRBJ1-5, with 7 positions matching TRBD1. The CDR3 runs to 19 residues. V shed 2 bases and J 0 bases; nucleotides not matched to a gene: 13. In germline, CDR1 is LNHDA, CDR2 SQIVND (reference sequence). The CDR3 coding sequence is TGTGCCAGTAGTATAAGGGGACAGAGGGGGATCTCTAGCAATCAGCCCCAGCATTTT. Translating gives CASSIRGQRGISSNQPQHF.

This chain's CDR3 is CASSRTGGGTEAFF. In DNA form, the CDR3 reads TGTGCCAGCAGTAGGACAGGGGGTGGTACTGAAGCTTTCTTT. The chain joins TRBV2 to TRBJ1-1; 10 bases are a match to TRBD1. Germline CDR1 SNHLY, CDR2 FYNNEI. V lost 5 bases to trimming and J lost 5 bases; unmatched junction nucleotides: 5. The CDR3 sequence is 14 residues long.

In its sample, this clone was seen once. The chain recombines TRBV7-2 with TRBJ1-5; D not resolved. Germline V gives CDR1 SGHTA, CDR2 FQGNSA. There are 15 residues in the CDR3. V was cut by 3 bases and J by 6 bases, with 15 bases left in between. CDR3 sequence reads: CASSLFGQVGQPQHF. The CDR3 DNA follows: TGTGCCAGCAGCTTGTTCGGCCAGGTCGGTCAGCCCCAGCATTTT.

The rearrangement joins TRBV13 to TRBJ1-6, with D maybe TRBD1 (6 bases). Trimming left V 7 bases short and J 7 bases short, with 14 bases between. Germline V gene data show CDR1 as PRHDT and CDR2 as FYEKMQ (reference sequence). The CDR3 loop spans 14 amino acids. The CDR3 nucleotides are TGTGCCAGCATTCTCCGGGACACCAATTCACCCCTCCACTTT. It translates to CASILRDTNSPLHF.

This clone was recorded a few times. The chain links TRBV3-1 (or the pseudogene TRBV3-2) to TRBJ1-1; D unresolved. Germline CDR1 LGHDT, CDR2 YNNKEL (reference sequence). V shed 4 bases and J shed 4 bases, with 7 bases lying between them. The CDR3 is 12 residues long. The CDR3 loop is CASSRGSTEAFF. CDR3 DNA: TGTGCCAGCAGCCGAGGGAGCACTGAAGCTTTCTTT.

V and J are TRBV10-2 and TRBJ1-1; 7 bases line up with TRBD1. The V gene end was trimmed by 6 bases and the J gene end by 2 bases; junction bases not matched to a gene: 9. CDR1 is WSHSY, CDR2 SAAADI, per germline. This CDR3 spans 15 amino acids. The DNA of the CDR3 is TGCGCCAGCAGCTCCCGACAGGGATTAAACACTGAAGCTTTCTTT. Translation gives CASSSRQGLNTEAFF.

The chain combines TRBV4-1 with TRBJ2-5; TRBD1 matches at 10 bases. The V and J ends lost 1 base and 5 bases, in that order; junction bases with no gene match: 7. The CDR3 is 16 residues long. Germline CDR1 and CDR2: MGHRA and YSYEKL. The CDR3 coding sequence is TGCGCCAGCAGCCAAGTAGACGGGACAGGGGTGGAGACCCAGTACTTC. Its protein product is CASSQVDGTGVETQYF.

The chain couples TRBV20-1 to TRBJ2-3; TRBD2 aligns across 12 bases. The CDR3 has 18 residues. CDR1 and CDR2 from the germline V gene are DFQATT and SNEGSKA (reference sequence). Losses at the gene ends were 3 bases for V and 1 base for J; bases not matched to a gene: 11. The CDR3 sequence: CSASDRTSGEGGTDTQYF. As DNA, the CDR3 is TGCAGTGCTAGTGACCGGACTAGCGGGGAGGGGGGCACAGATACGCAGTATTTT.

The chain is built from TRBV2 and TRBJ1-6; no clear D gene. The CDR3 has 17 amino acids. Trimming took 6 bases from V and 9 from J, leaving 24 bases between them. Germline loops: CDR1 SNHLY, CDR2 FYNNEI. The CDR3 DNA is TGTGCCAGCAGGGAGGGCGGCAGCTTCAGGATTTTTTCACCCCTCCACTTT. This gives the protein CASREGGSFRIFSPLHF.

The chain combines TRBV29-1 with TRBJ2-5, with a weak D call TRBD2 (5 bases). Germline assignment: CDR1 SQVTM and CDR2 ANQGSEA. The CDR3 covers 16 residues. Trimming pared 3 bases from V and 5 bases from J, leaving 22 bases between. CDR3 residues: CSVDLDTPSGGETQYF. The CDR3 DNA follows: TGCAGCGTTGACCTTGACACCCCCTCGGGCGGGGAGACCCAGTACTTC. The entire variable domain, with the rest obtained from reference TRBV29-1 and TRBJ2-5, is as follows: SAVISQKPSRDICQRGTSLTIQCQVDSQVTMMFWYRQQPGQSLTLIATANQGSEATYESGFVIDKFPISRPNLTFSTLTVSNMSPEDSSIYLCSVDLDTPSGGETQYFGPGTRLLVL.

The rearrangement links TRBV2 to TRBJ2-5, with 9 bases that match TRBD2. Losses at the gene ends were 6 bases for V and 6 bases for J; bases not matched to a gene: 11. The CDR3 contains 15 residues. CDR1 is SNHLY and CDR2 is FYNNEI in the germline V gene. The CDR3 DNA reads TGTGCCAGCAGCTTCGCGGGGGGGCCAGACCAGACCCAGTACTTC. As protein: CASSFAGGPDQTQYF.

The CDR3 nucleotides read TGCGCCAGCAGCTTGGCCTCAGACAGGGTTGGACCCTACGAGCAGTACTTC. As protein: CASSLASDRVGPYEQYF. V is TRBV5-1 and J is TRBJ2-7; 7 nucleotides align to TRBD1. The germline gives CDR1 SGHRS, CDR2 YFSETQ. V gave up 0 bases and J gave up 2 bases; unmatched junction bases: 11. The CDR3 consists of 17 residues.